The 32 T cell receptor beta chains listed next were all sequenced from one sample in a study of human thymus T cells. Thymus specimens were resections from corrective heart surgery. Using immunoSEQ multiplex PCR, the repertoire was profiled, and TCRdb retains in-frame clones only, with some absent. The table shows about 130,000 clones, with more than 90% occurring only once. Sequencing was done on a sample of thymus tissue. These receptors all stem from a boy younger than two with a congenital heart defect but otherwise immunologically healthy.

This rearrangement joins TRBV7-9 to TRBJ1-1; TRBD1 matches at 7 bases. The CDR3 length is 15 residues. Germline CDR1 reads SEHNR; CDR2 reads FQNEAQ (reference sequence). J gave up 1 base and V 6 bases, and 8 bases lay outside the gene matches. The CDR3 nucleotides read TGTGCCAGCAGAGACAGGGACGGGTGGAACACTGAAGCTTTCTTT. Amino acid sequence: CASRDRDGWNTEAFF. The entire variable domain, with the rest obtained from reference TRBV7-9 and TRBJ1-1, is as follows: DTGVSQNPRHKITKRGQNVTFRCDPISEHNRLYWYRQTLGQGPEFLTYFQNEAQLEKSRLLSDRFSAERPKGSFSTLEIQRTEQGDSAMYLCASRDRDGWNTEAFFGQGTRLTVV.

The chain links TRBV4-3 to TRBJ1-2; D not resolved. The germline V and J ends were trimmed by 4 bases and 5 bases, with 20 bases remaining between them. The germline V gene encodes CDR1 LGHNA and CDR2 YSLEER. This CDR3 is built from 16 residues. The CDR3 DNA reads as TGCGCCAGCAGCCGTAATAAAACAACCCTGAGGTATGGCTACACCTTC. Translated, it gives CASSRNKTTLRYGYTF.

The CDR3 sequence is CASSQGRSSLAKNIQYF. In DNA form, the CDR3 reads TGTGCCAGCAGCCAGGGGCGCAGTTCCTTAGCCAAAAACATTCAGTACTTC. The chain recombines TRBV5-8 with TRBJ2-4; D possibly corresponds to TRBD1 (6 bases). Deletions cut 4 bases from V and 0 bases from J, with 17 bases between. Germline V gene sequence: CDR1 SGHTS, CDR2 YDEGEE. The CDR3 runs to 17 residues.

The chain combines TRBV5-4 with TRBJ2-3; possibly TRBD1 for D (6 bases). Trimming shortened V by 0 bases and J by 1 base, and 9 bases separated the two germline ends. Germline values: CDR1 SGHNT, CDR2 YYREEE (reference sequence). This CDR3 region has 15 residues. The CDR3 loop reads CASSLAGHGTDTQYF. The CDR3 nucleotides are TGTGCCAGCAGCTTGGCGGGACATGGCACAGATACGCAGTATTTT. Full variable domain (rest looked up from reference TRBV5-4 and TRBJ2-3): ETGVTQSPTHLIKTRGQQVTLRCSSQSGHNTVSWYQQALGQGPQFIFQYYREEENGRGNFPPRFSGLQFPNYSSELNVNALELDDSALYLCASSLAGHGTDTQYFGPGTRLTVL.

This chain connects TRBV28 to TRBJ2-3; possibly TRBD2 for D (6 bases). The CDR3 length is 14 residues. CDR1 is MDHEN and CDR2 is SYDVKM in the germline V gene. The V gene lost 5 bases and the J gene lost 5 bases, with 14 bases spanning the gap. CDR3 sequence reads: CASSPGEAGDTQYF. DNA of the CDR3: TGTGCCAGCAGTCCCGGGGAGGCCGGAGATACGCAGTATTTT. Full variable domain (missing parts from reference TRBV28 and TRBJ2-3): DVKVTQSSRYLVKRTGEKVFLECVQDMDHENMFWYRQDPGLGLRLIYFSYDVKMKEKGDIPEGYSVSREKKERFSLILESASTNQTSMYLCASSPGEAGDTQYFGPGTRLTVL.

This chain joins TRBV21-1 and TRBJ2-7; the table's D gene call, TRBD1, was not cross checked with the DNA. TRBV21-1 is labeled a pseudogene. CDR3 length equals 16 residues. The CDR3 here is CASSKAPDRDTYEQYF. In DNA form, the CDR3 reads TGTGCCAGCAGCAAAGCCCCGGACAGGGACACCTACGAGCAGTACTTC.

This rearrangement joins TRBV7-9 to TRBJ2-3; 7 bases line up with TRBD2. This CDR3 has 15 amino acids. Germline CDR1 SEHNR, CDR2 FQNEAQ (reference sequence). V gave up 8 bases and J gave up 0 bases; unmatched junction bases: 8. CDR3 protein: CASGKRGFSTDTQYF. The CDR3 bases are TGTGCCAGCGGAAAGCGGGGATTTAGCACAGATACGCAGTATTTT.

J is TRBJ1-4 and V is TRBV11-2; TRBD1 is a possible D gene (6 bases). V lost 5 bases to trimming and J lost 4 bases, with 14 bases between them. The CDR3 has 15 amino acids. CDR1 and CDR2 from the germline V gene are SGHAT and FQNNGV. The CDR3 region has the DNA TGTGCCAGCAGCCGCTACAGGGCCCATAATGAAAAACTGTTTTTT. Translated, it gives CASSRYRAHNEKLFF.

The chain links TRBV15 to TRBJ1-3; 8 nucleotides align to TRBD1. This CDR3 has 18 amino acids. CDR1 LNHNV and CDR2 YYDKDF come from the germline V gene (reference sequence). With 2 bases clipped from V and 7 bases from J, the junction kept 16 bases outside the gene matches. The CDR3 sequence: CATSRSPTRTGRMNTIYF. The CDR3 DNA reads TGTGCCACCAGCAGATCCCCCACTCGGACAGGGCGGATGAACACCATATATTTT.

The rearrangement uses TRBV5-8 and TRBJ2-7; possibly TRBD1 or TRBD2 for D (5 bases each). V shed 4 bases and J shed 1 base, with 18 bases lying between them. This CDR3 region has 16 residues. Germline V gives CDR1 SGHTS, CDR2 YDEGEE. The CDR3, as DNA: TGTGCCAGCAGCCCGGACCGGGACCACCGATCCTACGAGCAGTACTTC. Residues: CASSPDRDHRSYEQYF.

V is TRBV7-2 and J is TRBJ2-7; 7 positions agree with TRBD1. Looked up from germline, CDR1 is SGHTA and CDR2 is FQGNSA. The CDR3 runs to 13 residues. Losses at the gene ends were 5 bases for V and 1 base for J; bases not matched to a gene: 2. The CDR3 spells CASSQDRSYEQYF. In DNA form, the CDR3 reads TGTGCCAGCAGCCAGGACAGGTCCTACGAGCAGTACTTC.

The V and J genes are TRBV27 and TRBJ1-2; 7 nucleotides line up with TRBD1. CDR1 is MNHEY and CDR2 is SMNVEV in the germline V gene (reference sequence). After removal of 4 bases from V and 4 bases from J, the junction contained 6 bases not matched to a gene. The CDR3 length is 14 residues. CDR3 in amino acids: CASSSVTGIYGYTF. CDR3 nucleotide sequence: TGTGCCAGCAGTTCGGTGACAGGGATCTATGGCTACACCTTC.

The chain combines TRBV5-4 with TRBJ1-2; 7 bases are shared with TRBD1. CDR1 and CDR2 from the germline V gene are SGHNT and YYREEE (reference sequence). Germline trimming cut 1 base from V and 1 base from J; bases unmatched to any gene: 1. CDR3 length: 14 residues. The CDR3 loop reads CASSLRGRNYGYTF. The CDR3 nucleotides read TGTGCCAGCAGCTTGAGGGGGCGTAACTATGGCTACACCTTC.

The CDR3 region has the DNA TGTGCCAGCAGTTCCCCCCGAGCGGACTCCTACAATGAGCAGTTCTTC. Protein product: CASSSPRADSYNEQFF. The gene calls are TRBV6-5 and TRBJ2-1; possible D gene TRBD2, 5 bases. Trimming took 4 bases from V and 0 from J, leaving 13 bases between them. The germline V gene encodes CDR1 MNHEY and CDR2 SVGAGI. CDR3 size: 16 residues.

The chain is built from TRBV7-2 and TRBJ2-4, with D perhaps matching TRBD2 (5 bases). V lost 3 bases and J 1 base, leaving 13 bases between the germline ends. Germline V gives CDR1 SGHTA, CDR2 FQGNSA. The length of the CDR3 is 16 residues. This chain's CDR3 is CASSFQIGEAKNIQYF. CDR3 in DNA: TGTGCCAGCAGCTTCCAGATTGGGGAGGCCAAAAACATTCAGTACTTC.

This clone was detected only once. The chain joins TRBV7-6 to TRBJ2-7, with 11 bases matching TRBD2. With 3 bases clipped from V and 5 bases from J, the junction kept 6 bases outside the gene matches. The CDR3 spans 15 residues. Germline V gene sequence: CDR1 SGHVS, CDR2 FNYEAQ. For the CDR3, the DNA is TGTGCCAGCAGCTTTGGGACTAGCGGCCTAAACGAGCAGTACTTC. Translated, it gives CASSFGTSGLNEQYF.

The chain has TRBV27 and TRBJ2-7; TRBD1 matches at 7 bases. Trimming at V came to 5 bases and at J to 3 bases, leaving 10 bases not matched to a gene. The germline CDR1 and CDR2 sequences are MNHEY and SMNVEV (reference sequence). The CDR3 loop spans 15 amino acids. The CDR3 sequence is CASSGPGQEFYEQYF. The CDR3 DNA reads as TGTGCCAGCAGTGGTCCTGGACAGGAGTTCTACGAGCAGTACTTC.

This clone came up once. The chain links TRBV4-1 to TRBJ2-7; D remains ambiguous. Trimming took 1 base from V and 4 from J, leaving 11 bases between them. In germline, CDR1 is MGHRA, CDR2 YSYEKL. This CDR3 is 14 amino acids long. This CDR3 reads CASSQGSLQYEQYF. CDR3 DNA sequence: TGCGCCAGCAGCCAAGGTTCCCTACAGTACGAGCAGTACTTC.

The rearrangement uses TRBV25-1 and TRBJ2-2; perhaps TRBD2 as D (6 bases). CDR3 size: 15 residues. The V end was cut by 6 bases, the J end by 8 bases, with 19 bases between. CDR1 and CDR2 (germline): MGHDK, SYGVNS. The CDR3 DNA reads as TGTGCCAGCAGGCCCCGGGACTCCCTGAGGGGGGAGCTGTTTTTT. Its translation: CASRPRDSLRGELFF.

V gene TRBV6-5 combines with J gene TRBJ1-5; D is undetermined. The ends were cut back, 4 bases at V and 5 bases at J, with 9 bases in the middle. This CDR3 region has 13 residues. CDR1 MNHEY and CDR2 SVGAGI come from the germline V gene. The DNA of the CDR3 is TGTGCCAGCAGTTTAGGCTTAGATCAGCCCCAGCATTTT. It yields the protein CASSLGLDQPQHF.

The chain carries TRBV11-2 and TRBJ1-1; D is unresolved. CDR3 size: 19 residues. V was cut by 2 bases and J by 4 bases, with 26 bases left in between. Germline CDR1 reads SGHAT; CDR2 reads FQNNGV. The CDR3 nucleotides read TGTGCCAGCAGCTTATGTCCCCAGCGACACCATACCTTGATCACTGAAGCTTTCTTT. It yields the protein CASSLCPQRHHTLITEAFF.

The DNA of the CDR3 is TGTGCCAGCAGCGCGCTAGCGGGGGGTCCCAGGGATACGCAGTATTTT. The encoded protein is CASSALAGGPRDTQYF. This rearrangement joins TRBV9 to TRBJ2-3; TRBD2 matches 11 bases. Germline loops: CDR1 SGDLS, CDR2 YYNGEE. This CDR3 has 16 residues. V shed 3 bases and J 6 bases; nucleotides not matched to a gene: 9.

This chain connects TRBV19 to TRBJ2-2; 8 bases are shared with TRBD1. Germline assignment: CDR1 LNHDA and CDR2 SQIVND (reference sequence). With 10 bases clipped from V and 7 bases from J, the junction kept 8 bases outside the gene matches. The length of the CDR3 is 13 residues. The DNA for the CDR3 is TGTGCCACCCAGGGGGCCTATGTCGGGGAGCTGTTTTTT. Translated: CATQGAYVGELFF. The complete variable domain, with remaining parts taken from reference TRBV19 and TRBJ2-2, reads DGGITQSPKYLFRKEGQNVTLSCEQNLNHDAMYWYRQDPGQGLRLIYYSQIVNDFQKGDIAEGYSVSREKKESFPLTVTSAQKNPTAFYLCATQGAYVGELFFGEGSRLTVL.

The chain employs TRBV6-5 and TRBJ1-2; 9 bases are a match to TRBD1. Trimming removed 5 bases from V and 8 bases from J; junction bases left unmatched: 12. Germline assignment: CDR1 MNHEY and CDR2 SVGAGI. The CDR3 spans 15 residues. In nucleotides, the CDR3 is TGTGCCAGCAGTACCGGACAGGGGATTTTACGGGGCTACACCTTC. Protein product: CASSTGQGILRGYTF.

The rearrangement uses TRBV6-6 and TRBJ1-5; the D is unclear. The CDR3 covers 16 residues. With 4 bases removed from V and 5 bases from J, the gap between germline ends came to 18 bases. Germline V gene sequence: CDR1 MNHNY, CDR2 SVGAGI (reference sequence). The CDR3 bases are TGTGCCAGCAGTTGGGCCGGGCCCGGGGAGTATCAGCCCCAGCATTTT. Translating gives CASSWAGPGEYQPQHF.

The chain carries TRBV4-3 and TRBJ1-1; D is uncertain. The CDR3 has 18 amino acids. In germline, CDR1 is LGHNA, CDR2 YSLEER. The V and J ends lost 0 bases and 2 bases respectively, with 19 bases between them. The CDR3 bases are TGCGCCAGCAGCCAAGATCTCCGGACTCTATCTAGAAACACTGAAGCTTTCTTT. This sequence encodes CASSQDLRTLSRNTEAFF.

The chain combines TRBV4-3 with TRBJ2-6; D gene ambiguous. There are 18 residues in the CDR3. V was cut by 2 bases and J by 0 bases, with 14 bases left in between. Germline values: CDR1 LGHNA, CDR2 YSLEER. CDR3 in amino acids: CASSQHTLVRSGANVLTF. CDR3 nucleotides: TGCGCCAGCAGCCAACATACTTTGGTCCGCTCTGGGGCCAACGTCCTGACTTTC.

This clone was picked up a small number of times. The CDR3 sequence: CASSIRGNQPQHF. The CDR3 nucleotides read TGTGCCAGTAGTATACGGGGGAATCAGCCCCAGCATTTT. V gene TRBV19 combines with J gene TRBJ1-5; D might be TRBD1 (5 bases). The CDR3 extends over 13 amino acids. V lost 2 bases and J lost 4, with 6 bases in between. From germline, CDR1 is LNHDA and CDR2 SQIVND (reference sequence).

This chain joins TRBV18 and TRBJ2-7; the D is unclear. Germline CDR1 is KGHSH and CDR2 is LQKENI. The ends were cut back, 3 bases at V and 7 bases at J, with 16 bases in the middle. CDR3 length: 14 amino acids. The CDR3 is CASSPMMVPNEQYF. The DNA of the CDR3 is TGTGCCAGCTCACCGATGATGGTTCCTAATGAGCAGTACTTC.

CDR3 DNA sequence: TGTGCCAGCAGCTTAACTACCGACAGGGGCGCAGGCAACACTGAAGCTTTCTTT. It encodes CASSLTTDRGAGNTEAFF. This sequence joins TRBV7-8 and TRBJ1-1; 8 nucleotides align to TRBD1. CDR3 length: 18 amino acids. CDR1 is SGHVS and CDR2 is FQNEAQ in the germline V gene. J lost 2 bases, V lost 2 bases, and 13 bases had no gene match.

Details on this clone: The CDR3 does not end in the conserved phenylalanine or tryptophan, so this is likely a read error. Because the CDR3's place on the DNA is in doubt, the DNA is left out and the CDR3 is given as listed by TCRdb. The chain employs TRBV10-1 and TRBJ1-6. The CDR3 comprises 8 residues, both ends counted. Germline-derived CDR1 and CDR2 are WNHNN and SYGVQD (reference sequence). The CDR3 is CASKLGRR.

The rearrangement joins TRBV27 to TRBJ2-3, with 9 bases matching TRBD2. There are 19 residues in the CDR3. Trimming took 7 bases from V and 0 from J; bases not matched to a gene: 17. Germline CDR1 MNHEY, CDR2 SMNVEV (reference sequence). Here the CDR3 reads CASMRLGLATPTSTDTQYF. CDR3 bases: TGTGCCAGCATGCGGCTCGGACTAGCGACACCCACTAGCACAGATACGCAGTATTTT.